This T cell receptor beta chain was found in a study of T cell responses to AZD1222 COVID-19 vaccine. Study outcomes and limitations: Seropositivity was recorded at baseline in only five to seven AZD1222 recipients. The study found vaccine-associated CD4 TCRs spanning spike, dominant at 160-218 and 743-854. Breadth and depth of Spike-specific TCRs rose after two AZD1222 doses.

Sequencing used immunoSEQ multiplex PCR; TCRdb keeps in-frame clones, though not all of them. Of approximately 260,000 clones listed, about 92% are singletons. For this clone: Its target is not known.

Specimen: peripheral blood, collected on day 0 of AZD1222 vaccination. The clonotype was recovered from an adult in good health.

This CDR3 is CSVDWRYEQYF. CDR3 coding DNA: TGCAGCGTTGATTGGCGCTACGAGCAGTACTTC. This chain joins TRBV29-1 and TRBJ2-7; no clear D gene. Germline V gene data show CDR1 as SQVTM and CDR2 as ANQGSEA. The V gene lost 3 bases and the J gene lost 3 bases, with 6 bases spanning the gap. This CDR3 contains 11 residues.